This record covers a single T cell receptor (beta chain). Its specificity is unknown. The use of genomic DNA as template underpinned the TCR beta VDJ and CDR3 profiling. Via MiXCR, TCRdb re-called the reads, giving one row per CDR3 protein. The table shows under 200,000 distinct CDR3 sequences, with around 66% occurring only once. This entry belongs to a study of CD8+CD57+ T cells in acquired aplastic anemia. About the study: CD4+ and CD8+ cells, once sorted, gave DNA averaging approximately 3.4 ug. The study's findings and limits: Between patients and controls, CD8+ Simpson's diversity did not vary significantly. Around 29 shared CD8+ CDR3s appeared highly expressed within patients' immunodominant clones.

The CDR3 covers 12 residues. The V gene end was trimmed by 2 bases and the J gene end by 7 bases; junction bases not matched to a gene: 4. Per germline, CDR1 DFQATT and CDR2 SNEGSKA (reference sequence). The sample consisted of sorted CD4+, CD8+, or CD8+CD57+ T cells (not recorded which) from PBMCs. The clonotype was recovered from a human donor with severe aplastic anemia or a healthy control (not recorded which). V gene TRBV20-1 combines with J gene TRBJ2-7; 8 bases line up with TRBD2. In DNA, the CDR3 is TGCAGTGCTAGACTAGCGGGTGGGGAGCAGTACTTC. It encodes CSARLAGGEQYF.